This T cell receptor beta chain is from a study of CD8 T cells in ankylosing spondylitis. Study-wide results and caveats: Clones linked to disease were reported to show significant enrichment in matched ankylosing spondylitis synovial fluid. It appeared that ankylosing spondylitis blood was characterized by a TCR beta motif of fewer than ten highly homologous variants. There were earlier reports of some motif variants in reactive arthritis synovial fluid and blood.

The CDR3 is made up of 15 amino acids. Germline assignment: CDR1 ENHRY and CDR2 SYGVKD. With V trimmed by 0 bases and J by 12 bases, 7 bases remained unmatched. Making the TCR beta libraries involved quantitative 5'-RACE with molecular barcodes. TCRdb analysed the 5' RACE reads with MiXCR anew, one entry per CDR3 protein. Of some 30,000 distinct CDR3 sequences detected, roughly 6.8% appear once; the ten largest clones hold about 10%. This clonotype was counted many times. The antigen is unknown. The chain recombines TRBV10-3 with TRBJ2-1; 11 bases fit TRBD2. The source of this sequence is a male donor with ankylosing spondylitis or in good health (not recorded which). The source material was blood, either unsorted or a sorted T cell fraction (not recorded which). As DNA, the CDR3 is TGTGCCATCAGTGAGTCGGGACTAGCGGCCCCGTGGCAGTTCTTC. Translated, it gives CAISESGLAAPWQFF.